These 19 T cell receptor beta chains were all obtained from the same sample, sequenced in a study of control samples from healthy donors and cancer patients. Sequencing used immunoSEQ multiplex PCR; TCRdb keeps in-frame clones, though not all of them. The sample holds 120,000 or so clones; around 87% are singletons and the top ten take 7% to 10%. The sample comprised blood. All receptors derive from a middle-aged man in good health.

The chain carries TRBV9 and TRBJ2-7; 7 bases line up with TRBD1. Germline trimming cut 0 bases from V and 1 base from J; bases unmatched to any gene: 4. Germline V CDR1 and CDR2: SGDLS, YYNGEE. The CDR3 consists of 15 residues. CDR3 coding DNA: TGTGCCAGCAGCGTAGCTCCGACAGGGTCCTACGAGCAGTACTTC. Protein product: CASSVAPTGSYEQYF. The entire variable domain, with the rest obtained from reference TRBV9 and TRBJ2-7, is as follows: DSGVTQTPKHLITATGQRVTLRCSPRSGDLSVYWYQQSLDQGLQFLIQYYNGEERAKGNILERFSAQQFPDLHSELNLSSLELGDSALYFCASSVAPTGSYEQYFGPGTRLTVT.

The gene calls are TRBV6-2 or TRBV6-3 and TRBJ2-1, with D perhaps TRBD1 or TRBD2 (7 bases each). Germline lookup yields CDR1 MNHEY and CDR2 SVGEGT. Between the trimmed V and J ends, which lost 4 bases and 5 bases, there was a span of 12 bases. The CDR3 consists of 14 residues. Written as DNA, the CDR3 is TGTGCCAGCAGTTCAGGGGGGGTCCACAATGAGCAGTTCTTC. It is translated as CASSSGGVHNEQFF.

The CDR3 sequence is CASSLSTEAFF. In DNA form, the CDR3 reads TGTGCCAGCAGCCTTAGTACTGAAGCTTTCTTT. The V call is TRBV12-3 or TRBV12-4, the J call TRBJ1-1, with D unresolved. The CDR3 loop spans 11 amino acids. Trimming took off 6 bases at V and 5 bases at J, with 7 bases between the two ends.

The CDR3 spells CASSLSGTQQAFF. In DNA form, the CDR3 reads TGTGCCAGCAGCTTAAGTGGAACCCAGCAAGCTTTCTTT. The genes are TRBV7-9 and TRBJ1-1; D is uncertain. The CDR3 consists of 13 residues. Germline assignment: CDR1 SEHNR and CDR2 FQNEAQ (reference sequence). Deletions cut 2 bases from V and 9 bases from J, with 13 bases between.

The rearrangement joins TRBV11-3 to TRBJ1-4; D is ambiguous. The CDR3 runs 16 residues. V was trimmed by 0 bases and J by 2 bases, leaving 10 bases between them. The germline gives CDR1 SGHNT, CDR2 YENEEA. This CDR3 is CASSLDSGRTNEKLFF. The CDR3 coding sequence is TGTGCCAGCAGCTTAGATTCCGGCAGGACTAATGAAAAACTGTTTTTT.

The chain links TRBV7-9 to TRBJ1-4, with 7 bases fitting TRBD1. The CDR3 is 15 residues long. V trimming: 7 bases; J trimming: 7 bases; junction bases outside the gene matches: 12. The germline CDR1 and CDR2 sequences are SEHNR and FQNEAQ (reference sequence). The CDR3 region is CASTFGRGVGEKLFF. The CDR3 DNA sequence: TGTGCCAGCACTTTTGGCAGGGGGGTAGGTGAAAAACTGTTTTTT.

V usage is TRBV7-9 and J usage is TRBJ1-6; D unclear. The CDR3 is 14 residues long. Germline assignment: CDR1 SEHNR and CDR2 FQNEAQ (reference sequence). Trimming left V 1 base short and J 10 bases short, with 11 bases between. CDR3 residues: CASSLELASSPLHF. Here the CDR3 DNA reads TGTGCCAGCAGCTTAGAGTTAGCTTCGTCACCCCTCCACTTT.

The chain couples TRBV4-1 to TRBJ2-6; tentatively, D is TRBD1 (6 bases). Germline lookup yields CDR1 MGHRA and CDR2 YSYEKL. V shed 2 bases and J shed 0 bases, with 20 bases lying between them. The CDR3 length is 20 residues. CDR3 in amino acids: CASSQTLFRDNFSGANVLTF. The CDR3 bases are TGCGCCAGCAGCCAAACCTTATTCCGGGACAACTTCTCTGGGGCCAACGTCCTGACTTTC.

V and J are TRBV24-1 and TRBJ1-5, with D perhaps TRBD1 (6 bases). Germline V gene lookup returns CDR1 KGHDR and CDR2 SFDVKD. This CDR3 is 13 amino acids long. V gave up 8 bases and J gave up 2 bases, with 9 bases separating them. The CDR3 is CATMAGGNQPQHF. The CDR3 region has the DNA TGTGCCACCATGGCAGGGGGCAATCAGCCCCAGCATTTT.

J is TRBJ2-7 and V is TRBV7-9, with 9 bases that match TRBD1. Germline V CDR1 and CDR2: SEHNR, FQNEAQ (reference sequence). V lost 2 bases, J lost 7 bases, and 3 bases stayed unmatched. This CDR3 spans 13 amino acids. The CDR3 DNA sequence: TGTGCCAGCAGCTTAAGACAGGGGGGAGAGCAGTACTTC. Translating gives CASSLRQGGEQYF.

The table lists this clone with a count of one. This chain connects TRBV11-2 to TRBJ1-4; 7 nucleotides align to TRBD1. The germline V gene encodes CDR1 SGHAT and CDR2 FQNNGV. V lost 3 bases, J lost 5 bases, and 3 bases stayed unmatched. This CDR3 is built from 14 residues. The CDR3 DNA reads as TGTGCCAGCAGCTTCCGCAGGGGGAATGAAAAACTGTTTTTT. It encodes CASSFRRGNEKLFF.

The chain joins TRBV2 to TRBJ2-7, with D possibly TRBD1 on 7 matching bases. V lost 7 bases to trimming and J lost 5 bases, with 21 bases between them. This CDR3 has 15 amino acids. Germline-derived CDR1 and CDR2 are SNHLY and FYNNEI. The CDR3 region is CASNSLGQGGDEQYF. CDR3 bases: TGTGCCAGCAACTCCCTCGGGCAGGGGGGAGACGAGCAGTACTTC.

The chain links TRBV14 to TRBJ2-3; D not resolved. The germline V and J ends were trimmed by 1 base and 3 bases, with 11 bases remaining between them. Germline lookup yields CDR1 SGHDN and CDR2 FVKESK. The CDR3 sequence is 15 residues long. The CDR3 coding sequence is TGTGCCAGCAGCCAAGGGGCCCAGCCTACAGATACGCAGTATTTT. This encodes CASSQGAQPTDTQYF. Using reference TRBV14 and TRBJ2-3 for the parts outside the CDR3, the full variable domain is EAGVTQFPSHSVIEKGQTVTLRCDPISGHDNLYWYRRVMGKEIKFLLHFVKESKQDESGMPNNRFLAERTGGTYSTLKVQPAELEDSGVYFCASSQGAQPTDTQYFGPGTRLTVL.

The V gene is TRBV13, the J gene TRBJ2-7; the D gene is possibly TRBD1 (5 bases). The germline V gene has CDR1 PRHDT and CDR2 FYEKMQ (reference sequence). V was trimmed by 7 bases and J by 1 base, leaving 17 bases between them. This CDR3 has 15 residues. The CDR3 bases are TGTGCCAGCACCAGAAGACAGCCAAGATCCTACGAGCAGTACTTC. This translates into CASTRRQPRSYEQYF.

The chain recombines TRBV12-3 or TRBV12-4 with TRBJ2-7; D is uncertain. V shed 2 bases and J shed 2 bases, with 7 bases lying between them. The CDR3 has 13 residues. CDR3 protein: CASSLLTAYEQYF. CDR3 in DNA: TGTGCCAGCAGTTTATTGACGGCCTACGAGCAGTACTTC.

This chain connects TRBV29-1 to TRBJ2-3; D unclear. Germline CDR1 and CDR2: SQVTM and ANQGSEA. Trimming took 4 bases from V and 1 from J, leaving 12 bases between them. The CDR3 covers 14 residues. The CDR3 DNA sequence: TGCAGCGTTGGGCGTCGGGCCGGCACAGATACGCAGTATTTT. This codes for CSVGRRAGTDTQYF.

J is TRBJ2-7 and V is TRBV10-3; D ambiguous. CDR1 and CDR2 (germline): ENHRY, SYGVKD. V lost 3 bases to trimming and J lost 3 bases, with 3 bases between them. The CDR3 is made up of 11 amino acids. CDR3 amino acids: CAISDYYEQYF. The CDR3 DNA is TGTGCCATCAGTGATTACTACGAGCAGTACTTC.

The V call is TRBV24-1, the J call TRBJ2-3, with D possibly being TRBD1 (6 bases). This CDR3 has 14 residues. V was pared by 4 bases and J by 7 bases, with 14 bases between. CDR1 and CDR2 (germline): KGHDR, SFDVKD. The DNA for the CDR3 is TGTGCCACCAGTGACCCCGGACAGATCAATACGCAGTATTTT. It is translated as CATSDPGQINTQYF.

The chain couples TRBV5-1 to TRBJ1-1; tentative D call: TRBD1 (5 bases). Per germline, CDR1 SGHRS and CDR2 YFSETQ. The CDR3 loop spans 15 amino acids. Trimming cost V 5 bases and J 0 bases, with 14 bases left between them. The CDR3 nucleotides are TGCGCCAGCAGACTAGGGGTCAACATGAACACTGAAGCTTTCTTT. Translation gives CASRLGVNMNTEAFF.